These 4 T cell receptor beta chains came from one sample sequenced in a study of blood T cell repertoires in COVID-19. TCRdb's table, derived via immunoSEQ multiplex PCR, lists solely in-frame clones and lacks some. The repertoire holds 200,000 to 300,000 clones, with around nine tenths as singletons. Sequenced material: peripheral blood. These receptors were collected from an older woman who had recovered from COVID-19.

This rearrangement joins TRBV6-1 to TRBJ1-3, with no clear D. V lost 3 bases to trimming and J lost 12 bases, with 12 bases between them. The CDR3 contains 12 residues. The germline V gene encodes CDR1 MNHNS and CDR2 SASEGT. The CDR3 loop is CASSDPEEFIYF. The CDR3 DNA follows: TGTGCCAGCAGTGATCCGGAGGAGTTCATATATTTT.

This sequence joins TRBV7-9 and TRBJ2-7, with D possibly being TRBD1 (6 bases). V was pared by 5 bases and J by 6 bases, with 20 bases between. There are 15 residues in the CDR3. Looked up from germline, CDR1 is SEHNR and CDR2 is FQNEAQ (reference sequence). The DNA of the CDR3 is TGTGCCAGCAGCACAATGTCGTTGGCAGGGGCCGAGCAGTACTTC. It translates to CASSTMSLAGAEQYF.

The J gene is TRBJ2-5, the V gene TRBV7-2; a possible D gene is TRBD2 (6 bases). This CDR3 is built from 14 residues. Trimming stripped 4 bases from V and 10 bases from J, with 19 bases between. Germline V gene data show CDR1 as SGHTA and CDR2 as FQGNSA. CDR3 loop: CASSSRRGVFIQYF. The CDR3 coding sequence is TGTGCCAGCAGCTCCCGGAGGGGAGTGTTCATCCAGTACTTC.

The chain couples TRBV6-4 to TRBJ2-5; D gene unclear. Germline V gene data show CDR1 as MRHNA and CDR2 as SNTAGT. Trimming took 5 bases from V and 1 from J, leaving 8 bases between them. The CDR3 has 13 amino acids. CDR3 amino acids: CASSPNSQETQYF. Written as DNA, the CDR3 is TGTGCCAGCAGTCCTAACTCCCAAGAGACCCAGTACTTC.